The rows below give T cell receptor beta chains drawn from one sample of a study of T cell responses to AZD1222 COVID-19 vaccine. Clones were sequenced by immunoSEQ multiplex PCR, and TCRdb holds only the in-frame ones, with some missing. The sample records about 260,000 clones, 85% to 95% being singletons. The specimen comprised peripheral blood, sampled on day 0 of AZD1222 vaccination. These receptors all come from an adult in good health. CDR3s leave out the opening cysteine and the closing phenylalanine or tryptophan. A clone size is listed for some rows: how often the clone was seen (once, few, many), or a class if it is expanded.

11,TRBV2,TRBJ2-2,-,ASKGAATGELF
9,TRBV28,TRBJ2-1,-,ASKGGYEQF
15,TRBV5-1,TRBJ1-2,-,ASSPLYGDTSNYGYT
11,TRBV28,TRBJ1-1,-,ASSLHGGTGAF
15,TRBV5-1,TRBJ2-1,-,ASSAGTSGSVAHEQF
12,TRBV7-9,TRBJ2-2,once,ASSRTGTTGELF
12,TRBV5-4,TRBJ2-7,-,ASSPAGTPGEQY
10,TRBV24-1,TRBJ1-1,-,ATKGANTEAF
11,TRBV5-1,TRBJ2-5,-,ASSSPGEETQY
14,TRBV9,TRBJ1-6,-,ASSVGLGTYNSPLH
11,TRBV12-3/TRBV12-4,TRBJ2-2,-,ASRGWLTGELF
13,TRBV10-3,TRBJ2-5,-,AINPKTGGSETQY
17,TRBV7-8,TRBJ2-1,-,ASSSPGPAGGPAYNEQF
12,TRBV30,TRBJ1-1,-,AWIGRARNTEAF
13,TRBV9,TRBJ2-6,-,ASSVAQPGANVLT